What follows are 17 T cell receptor beta chains derived from one specimen sequenced in a study of control samples from healthy donors and cancer patients. TCRdb keeps only in-frame clones here, not all; method: immunoSEQ multiplex PCR. The repertoire has 150,000 to 200,000 clones, 90% to 95% of them found once; the top ten carry approximately 8%. Sequenced sample: blood. The receptor set was obtained from a woman aged 40 to 50 in good health.

The V gene is TRBV7-3, the J gene TRBJ1-1; a weak D match, TRBD1 (6 bases). The CDR3 extends over 14 amino acids. Germline-derived CDR1 and CDR2 are SGHTA and FQGTGA. Trimming removed 1 base at V and 3 bases at J, with 9 bases between. Here the CDR3 DNA reads TGTGCCAGCAGCTTAAGCAGGGGAGACACTGAAGCTTTCTTT. Protein product: CASSLSRGDTEAFF.

The V gene is TRBV9, the J gene TRBJ2-3, with 11 bases lining up with TRBD2. Per the germline V gene, CDR1 is SGDLS and CDR2 is YYNGEE. The CDR3 is 14 residues long. The V gene end was trimmed by 6 bases and the J gene end by 3 bases; junction bases not matched to a gene: 3. The CDR3 spells CASTGTSGTDTQYF. The CDR3 DNA is TGTGCCAGCACCGGGACTAGCGGAACAGATACGCAGTATTTT.

The chain carries TRBV6-5 and TRBJ1-3; D not certain. Trimming pared 6 bases from V and 0 bases from J, leaving 6 bases between. The CDR3 consists of 13 residues. Germline V CDR1 and CDR2: MNHEY, SVGAGI. In DNA form, the CDR3 reads TGTGCCAGCAGGAGTCCCTCTGGAAACACCATATATTTT. Residues: CASRSPSGNTIYF.

The gene calls are TRBV5-8 and TRBJ2-3, with D perhaps matching TRBD2 (6 bases). Germline CDR1 reads SGHTS; CDR2 reads YDEGEE. The CDR3 consists of 16 residues. Trimming cost V 0 bases and J 4 bases, with 15 bases left between them. Here the CDR3 DNA reads TGTGCCAGCAGCTTGGGCGGGGCCCCTCGGGCAGATACGCAGTATTTT. Translated, it gives CASSLGGAPRADTQYF.

Here the CDR3 reads CASSKRWGLTEKLFF. In DNA, the CDR3 is TGTGCCAGCAGCAAGAGGTGGGGGCTTACGGAAAAACTGTTTTTT. The V gene is TRBV21-1, the J gene TRBJ1-4; the D call in the table, TRBD1, was not verified against the DNA. TRBV21-1 is tagged as a pseudogene. The CDR3 spans 15 residues.

The chain employs TRBV10-3 and TRBJ1-4, with 9 bases fitting TRBD1. Per the germline V gene, CDR1 is ENHRY and CDR2 is SYGVKD. The J segment lost 7 bases and the V segment lost 4 bases, leaving 7 bases of the junction unmatched. This CDR3 comprises 15 residues. The CDR3 DNA reads TGTGCCATCAGTGCTGCGGGACAGGGCAGTGAAAAACTGTTTTTT. It yields the protein CAISAAGQGSEKLFF.

The V call is TRBV7-2, the J call TRBJ1-3; D is undetermined. CDR1 is SGHTA, CDR2 FQGNSA, per germline. Trimming took off 4 bases at V and 3 bases at J, with 4 bases between the two ends. This CDR3 contains 12 residues. CDR3: CASSSHGNTIYF. The CDR3, as DNA: TGTGCCAGCAGCTCCCATGGAAACACCATATATTTT.

CDR3 region: CASSYSSGSNSPLHF. Here the CDR3 DNA reads TGTGCCAGCAGTTACTCGTCCGGATCTAATTCACCCCTCCACTTT. The chain couples TRBV6-6 to TRBJ1-6; the D is unclear. The CDR3 contains 15 residues. Germline loops: CDR1 MNHNY, CDR2 SVGAGI (reference sequence). With 0 bases removed from V and 6 bases from J, the gap between germline ends came to 9 bases.

This sequence joins TRBV7-2 and TRBJ2-1; 9 bases map to TRBD2. Germline trimming cut 0 bases from V and 4 bases from J; bases unmatched to any gene: 4. Germline CDR1 is SGHTA and CDR2 is FQGNSA. The CDR3 is 16 residues long. CDR3 coding DNA: TGTGCCAGCAGCTTAGCAGGGACTAGCCTTTACAATGAGCAGTTCTTC. Translation: CASSLAGTSLYNEQFF.

V is TRBV19 and J is TRBJ2-3, with a tentative D call TRBD1 (7 bases). Between the trimmed V and J ends, which lost 6 bases and 2 bases, there was a span of 12 bases. This CDR3 has 14 residues. Germline V lookup: CDR1 LNHDA, CDR2 SQIVND (reference sequence). The CDR3 DNA reads as TGTGCCAGTAGCGCGGGACAGAACACAGATACGCAGTATTTT. It yields the protein CASSAGQNTDTQYF.

The gene calls are TRBV28 and TRBJ1-3; no firm D call. The CDR3 loop spans 14 amino acids. Germline lookup yields CDR1 MDHEN and CDR2 SYDVKM. Deletions cut 3 bases from V and 1 base from J, with 7 bases between. The CDR3 bases are TGTGCCAGCAGTTTTCAGCTTTCTGGAAACACCATATATTTT. This sequence encodes CASSFQLSGNTIYF.

This rearrangement joins TRBV9 to TRBJ1-4; TRBD1 matches at 9 bases. In germline, CDR1 is SGDLS, CDR2 YYNGEE. The CDR3 length is 15 residues. The J segment lost 7 bases and the V segment lost 4 bases, leaving 8 bases of the junction unmatched. This chain's CDR3 is CASSSGQGLGEKLFF. The CDR3 nucleotides read TGTGCCAGCAGCTCTGGACAGGGGTTGGGTGAAAAACTGTTTTTT.

This rearrangement joins TRBV6-6 to TRBJ1-3, with D possibly matching TRBD1 (5 bases). Germline V CDR1 and CDR2: MNHNY, SVGAGI (reference sequence). With 5 bases removed from V and 0 bases from J, the gap between germline ends came to 11 bases. The CDR3 covers 15 residues. The DNA of the CDR3 is TGTGCCAGCAGTCCCGACAGTCTCTCTGGAAACACCATATATTTT. It codes for CASSPDSLSGNTIYF.

V is TRBV7-2 and J is TRBJ1-2, with a tentative D call TRBD1 (5 bases). Trimming shortened V by 1 base and J by 5 bases, and 11 bases separated the two germline ends. CDR1 and CDR2 from the germline V gene are SGHTA and FQGNSA. The CDR3 loop spans 14 amino acids. The CDR3 sequence is CASSLGAGVYGYTF. The CDR3 DNA reads as TGTGCCAGCAGCTTAGGAGCGGGGGTATATGGCTACACCTTC.

This chain uses TRBV6-1 with TRBJ1-6; perhaps TRBD1 as D (5 bases). The CDR3 runs 12 residues. Germline-derived CDR1 and CDR2 are MNHNS and SASEGT. V was shortened by 8 bases and J by 7 bases, with 9 bases between the two germline ends. The DNA of the CDR3 is TGTGCCAGCTGGGACGGCAATTCACCCCTCCACTTT. Residues: CASWDGNSPLHF.

The rearrangement uses TRBV30 and TRBJ2-7; 12 nucleotides agree with TRBD2. This CDR3 has 17 residues. Trimming took 0 bases from V and 4 from J; bases not matched to a gene: 10. Per germline, CDR1 GTSNPN and CDR2 SVGIG (reference sequence). The CDR3 sequence: CAWSVGRTSGTDYEQYF. CDR3 DNA: TGTGCCTGGAGTGTTGGGAGGACTAGCGGGACGGATTACGAGCAGTACTTC. Combining the CDR3 with reference TRBV30 and TRBJ2-7 gives the whole variable domain SQTIHQWPATLVQPVGSPLSLECTVEGTSNPNLYWYRQAAGRGLQLLFYSVGIGQISSEVPQNLSASRPQDRQFILSSKKLLLSDSGFYLCAWSVGRTSGTDYEQYFGPGTRLTVT.

Only one count was recorded for this clone. The chain links TRBV19 to TRBJ2-2; D may match TRBD1 or TRBD2 (7 bases each). This CDR3 has 19 amino acids. V lost 1 base, J lost 1 base, and 19 bases lay in between. Germline CDR1 reads LNHDA; CDR2 reads SQIVND (reference sequence). This CDR3 reads CASSIVRGDPGGNTGELFF. Here the CDR3 DNA reads TGTGCCAGTAGTATAGTACGGGGGGACCCAGGGGGGAACACCGGGGAGCTGTTTTTT.